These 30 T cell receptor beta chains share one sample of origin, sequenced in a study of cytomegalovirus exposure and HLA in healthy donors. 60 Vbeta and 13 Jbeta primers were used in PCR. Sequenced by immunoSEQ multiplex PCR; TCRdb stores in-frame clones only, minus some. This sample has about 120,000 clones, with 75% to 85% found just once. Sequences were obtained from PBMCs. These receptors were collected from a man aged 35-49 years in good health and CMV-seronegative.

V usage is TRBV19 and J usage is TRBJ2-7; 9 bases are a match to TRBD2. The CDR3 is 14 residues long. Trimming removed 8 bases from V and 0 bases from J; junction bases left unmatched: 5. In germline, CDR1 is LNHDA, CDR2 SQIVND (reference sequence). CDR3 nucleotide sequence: TGTGCCAGTCGTTTAGCGGGGGACTCCTACGAGCAGTACTTC. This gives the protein CASRLAGDSYEQYF.

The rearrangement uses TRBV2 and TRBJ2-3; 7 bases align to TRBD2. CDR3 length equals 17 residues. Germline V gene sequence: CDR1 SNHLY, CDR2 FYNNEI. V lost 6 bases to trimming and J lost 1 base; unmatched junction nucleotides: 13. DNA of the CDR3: TGTGCCAGCAGCCACGAGGTCTGGGGGGGAGGCACAGATACGCAGTATTTT. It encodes CASSHEVWGGGTDTQYF. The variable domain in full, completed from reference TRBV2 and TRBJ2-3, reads EPEVTQTPSHQVTQMGQEVILRCVPISNHLYFYWYRQILGQKVEFLVSFYNNEISEKSEIFDDQFSVERPDGSNFTLKIRSTKLEDSAMYFCASSHEVWGGGTDTQYFGPGTRLTVL.

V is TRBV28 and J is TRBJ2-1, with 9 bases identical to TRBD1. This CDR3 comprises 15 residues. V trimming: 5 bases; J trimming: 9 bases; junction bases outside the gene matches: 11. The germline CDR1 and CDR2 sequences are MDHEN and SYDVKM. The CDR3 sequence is CASSPGTGIRVEQFF. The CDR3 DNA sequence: TGTGCCAGCAGTCCCGGGACAGGGATTCGGGTTGAGCAGTTCTTC. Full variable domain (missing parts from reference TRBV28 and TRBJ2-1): DVKVTQSSRYLVKRTGEKVFLECVQDMDHENMFWYRQDPGLGLRLIYFSYDVKMKEKGDIPEGYSVSREKKERFSLILESASTNQTSMYLCASSPGTGIRVEQFFGPGTRLTVL.

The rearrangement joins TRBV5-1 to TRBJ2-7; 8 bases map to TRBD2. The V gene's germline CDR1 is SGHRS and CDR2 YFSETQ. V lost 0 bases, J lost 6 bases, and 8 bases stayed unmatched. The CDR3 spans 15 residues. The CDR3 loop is CASSLGEAGVSEQYF. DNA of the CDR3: TGCGCCAGCAGCTTGGGGGAAGCGGGAGTAAGCGAGCAGTACTTC.

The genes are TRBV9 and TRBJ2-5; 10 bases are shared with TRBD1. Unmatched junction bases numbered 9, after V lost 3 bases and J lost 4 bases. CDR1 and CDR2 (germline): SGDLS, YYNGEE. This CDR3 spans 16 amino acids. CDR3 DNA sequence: TGTGCCAGCAGCGAGGGGGGGGGACAGGGGTCAGAGACCCAGTACTTC. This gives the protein CASSEGGGQGSETQYF.

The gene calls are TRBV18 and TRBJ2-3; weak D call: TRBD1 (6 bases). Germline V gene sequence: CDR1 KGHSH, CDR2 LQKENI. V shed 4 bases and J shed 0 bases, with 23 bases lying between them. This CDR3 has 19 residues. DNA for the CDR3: TGTGCCAGCTCACTAATCCGTCTCGCCGGGACACCGAGCACAGATACGCAGTATTTT. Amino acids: CASSLIRLAGTPSTDTQYF.

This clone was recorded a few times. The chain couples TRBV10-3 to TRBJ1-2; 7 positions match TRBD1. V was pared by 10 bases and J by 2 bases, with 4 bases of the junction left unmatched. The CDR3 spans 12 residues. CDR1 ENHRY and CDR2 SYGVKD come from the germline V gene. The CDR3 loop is CATGTDNYGYTF. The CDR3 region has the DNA TGTGCCACCGGGACAGACAACTATGGCTACACCTTC.

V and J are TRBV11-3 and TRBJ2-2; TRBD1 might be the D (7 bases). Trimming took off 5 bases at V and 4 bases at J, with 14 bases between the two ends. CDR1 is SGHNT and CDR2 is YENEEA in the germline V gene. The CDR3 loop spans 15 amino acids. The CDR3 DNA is TGTGCCAGCAGCACGGGGGACAGAGGCACCGGGGAGCTGTTTTTT. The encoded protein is CASSTGDRGTGELFF.

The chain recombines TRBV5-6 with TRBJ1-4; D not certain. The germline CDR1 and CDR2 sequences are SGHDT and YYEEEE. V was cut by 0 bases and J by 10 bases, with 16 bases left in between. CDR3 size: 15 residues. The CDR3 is CASSLAPKNPGKLFF. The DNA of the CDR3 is TGTGCCAGCAGCTTGGCCCCGAAGAACCCAGGAAAACTGTTTTTT.

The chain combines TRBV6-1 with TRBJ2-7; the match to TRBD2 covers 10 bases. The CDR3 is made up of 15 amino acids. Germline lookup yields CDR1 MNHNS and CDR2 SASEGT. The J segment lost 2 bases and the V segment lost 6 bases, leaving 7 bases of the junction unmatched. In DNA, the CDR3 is TGTGCCAGCAGCTACCAAGCGGGAGGGACCTACGAGCAGTACTTC. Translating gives CASSYQAGGTYEQYF.

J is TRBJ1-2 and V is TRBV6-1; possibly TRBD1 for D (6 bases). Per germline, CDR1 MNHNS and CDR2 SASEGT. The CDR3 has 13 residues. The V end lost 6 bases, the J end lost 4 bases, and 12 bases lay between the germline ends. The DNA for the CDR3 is TGTGCCAGCAGAGGACAGAATTCCTATGGCTACACCTTC. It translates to CASRGQNSYGYTF.

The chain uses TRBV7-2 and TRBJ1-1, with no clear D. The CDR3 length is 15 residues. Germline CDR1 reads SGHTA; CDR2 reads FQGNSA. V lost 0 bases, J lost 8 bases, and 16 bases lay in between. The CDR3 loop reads CASSLAQRSSREAFF. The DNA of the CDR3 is TGTGCCAGCAGCTTAGCGCAGAGGTCCTCGCGCGAAGCTTTCTTT.

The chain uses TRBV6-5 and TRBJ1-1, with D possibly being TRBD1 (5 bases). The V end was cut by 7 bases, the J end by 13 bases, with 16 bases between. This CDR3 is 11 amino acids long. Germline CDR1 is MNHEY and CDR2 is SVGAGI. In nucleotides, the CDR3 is TGTGCCAGCACTTCGGGACGGGAGGTTTTCTTT. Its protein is CASTSGREVFF.

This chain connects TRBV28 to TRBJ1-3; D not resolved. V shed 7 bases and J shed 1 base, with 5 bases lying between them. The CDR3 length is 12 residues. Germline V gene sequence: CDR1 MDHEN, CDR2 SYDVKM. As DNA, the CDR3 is TGTGCCAGCACCTTTTCTGGAAACACCATATATTTT. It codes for CASTFSGNTIYF. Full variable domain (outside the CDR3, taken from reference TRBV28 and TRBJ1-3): DVKVTQSSRYLVKRTGEKVFLECVQDMDHENMFWYRQDPGLGLRLIYFSYDVKMKEKGDIPEGYSVSREKKERFSLILESASTNQTSMYLCASTFSGNTIYFGEGSWLTVV.

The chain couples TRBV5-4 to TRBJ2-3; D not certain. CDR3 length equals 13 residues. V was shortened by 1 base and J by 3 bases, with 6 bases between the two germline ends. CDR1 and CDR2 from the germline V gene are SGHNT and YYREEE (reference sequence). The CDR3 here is CASSLPATDTQYF. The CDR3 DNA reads TGTGCCAGCAGCTTGCCCGCGACAGATACGCAGTATTTT.

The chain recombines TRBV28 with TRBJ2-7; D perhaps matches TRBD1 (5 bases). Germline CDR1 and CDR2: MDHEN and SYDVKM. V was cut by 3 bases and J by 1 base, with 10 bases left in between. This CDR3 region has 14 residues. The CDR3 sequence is CASSFSQGSYEQYF. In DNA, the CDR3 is TGTGCCAGCAGTTTTTCTCAGGGTTCCTACGAGCAGTACTTC.

CDR3 DNA: TGCAGCGTTGAGAGGTGGGAGACCCAGTACTTC. It codes for CSVERWETQYF. The V and J genes are TRBV29-1 and TRBJ2-5; D remains ambiguous. The CDR3 runs to 11 residues. The ends were cut back, 3 bases at V and 5 bases at J, with 7 bases in the middle. Germline CDR1 and CDR2: SQVTM and ANQGSEA.

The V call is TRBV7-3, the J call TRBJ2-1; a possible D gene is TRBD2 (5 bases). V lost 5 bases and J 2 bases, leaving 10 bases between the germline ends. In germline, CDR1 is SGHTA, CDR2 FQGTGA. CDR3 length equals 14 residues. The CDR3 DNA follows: TGTGCCAGCAGCCGCGGAGGTGCCTACAATGAGCAGTTCTTC. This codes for CASSRGGAYNEQFF.

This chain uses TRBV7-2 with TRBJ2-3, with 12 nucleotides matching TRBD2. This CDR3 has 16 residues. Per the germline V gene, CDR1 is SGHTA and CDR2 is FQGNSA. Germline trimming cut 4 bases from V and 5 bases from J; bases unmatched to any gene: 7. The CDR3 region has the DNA TGTGCCAGCAGCTCTCCTAAACTAGCGGGGGGAGATACGCAGTATTTT. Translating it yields CASSSPKLAGGDTQYF.

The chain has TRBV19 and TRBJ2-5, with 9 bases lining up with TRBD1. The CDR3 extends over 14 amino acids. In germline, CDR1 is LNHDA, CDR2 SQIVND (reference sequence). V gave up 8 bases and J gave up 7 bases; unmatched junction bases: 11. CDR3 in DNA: TGTGCCAGTCGGGACAGGGCCAACCATGGGACCCAGTACTTC. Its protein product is CASRDRANHGTQYF.

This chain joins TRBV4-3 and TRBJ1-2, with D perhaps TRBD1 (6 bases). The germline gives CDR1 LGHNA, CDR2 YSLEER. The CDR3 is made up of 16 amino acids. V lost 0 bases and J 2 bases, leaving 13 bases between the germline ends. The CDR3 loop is CASSQDSRTENYGYTF. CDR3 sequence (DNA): TGCGCCAGCAGCCAAGATAGTCGGACAGAAAACTATGGCTACACCTTC.

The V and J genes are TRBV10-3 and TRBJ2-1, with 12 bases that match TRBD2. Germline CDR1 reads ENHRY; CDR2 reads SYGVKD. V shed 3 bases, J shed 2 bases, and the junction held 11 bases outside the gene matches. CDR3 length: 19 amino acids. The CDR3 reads CAISESTSGGLGTYNEQFF. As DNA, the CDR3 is TGTGCCATCAGTGAATCTACTAGCGGGGGGCTGGGGACCTACAATGAGCAGTTCTTC.

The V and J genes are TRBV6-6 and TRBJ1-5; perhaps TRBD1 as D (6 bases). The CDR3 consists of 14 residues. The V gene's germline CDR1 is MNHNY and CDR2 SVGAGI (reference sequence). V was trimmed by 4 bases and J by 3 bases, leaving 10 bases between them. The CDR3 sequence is CASSSQGYNQPQHF. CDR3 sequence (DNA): TGTGCCAGCAGTTCACAGGGATACAATCAGCCCCAGCATTTT.

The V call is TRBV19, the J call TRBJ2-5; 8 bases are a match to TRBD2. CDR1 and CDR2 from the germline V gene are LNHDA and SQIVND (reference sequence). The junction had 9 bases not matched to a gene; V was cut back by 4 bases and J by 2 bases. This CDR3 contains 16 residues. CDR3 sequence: CASSTRGGALQETQYF. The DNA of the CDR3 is TGTGCCAGTAGTACCCGGGGGGGGGCTTTACAAGAGACCCAGTACTTC.

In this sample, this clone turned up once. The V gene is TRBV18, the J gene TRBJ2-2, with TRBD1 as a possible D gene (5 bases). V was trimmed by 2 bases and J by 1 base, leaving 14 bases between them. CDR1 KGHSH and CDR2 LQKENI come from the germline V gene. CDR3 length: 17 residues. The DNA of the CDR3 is TGTGCCAGCTCACCAAGGCAGGGTTTGGGGAACACCGGGGAGCTGTTTTTT. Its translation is CASSPRQGLGNTGELFF.

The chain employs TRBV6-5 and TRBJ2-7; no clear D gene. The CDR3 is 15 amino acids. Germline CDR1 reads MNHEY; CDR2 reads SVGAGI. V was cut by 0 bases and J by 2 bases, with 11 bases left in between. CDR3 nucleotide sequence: TGTGCCAGCAGTTACTCGGCCAGTTACGCCTACGAGCAGTACTTC. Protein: CASSYSASYAYEQYF.

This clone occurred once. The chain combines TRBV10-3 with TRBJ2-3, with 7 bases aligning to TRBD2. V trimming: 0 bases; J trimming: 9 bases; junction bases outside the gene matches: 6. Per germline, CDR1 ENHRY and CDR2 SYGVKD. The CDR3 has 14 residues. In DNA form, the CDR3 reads TGTGCCATCAGTGAGTCGGGGGGGATCGGCACGCAGTATTTT. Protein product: CAISESGGIGTQYF.

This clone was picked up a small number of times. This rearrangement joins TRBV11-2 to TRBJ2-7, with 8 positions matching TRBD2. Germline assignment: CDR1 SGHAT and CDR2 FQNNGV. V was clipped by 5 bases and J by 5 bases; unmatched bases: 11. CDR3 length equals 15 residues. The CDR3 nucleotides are TGTGCCAGCAGCCTACAGCGGGGGAGGTTCGACGAGCAGTACTTC. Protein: CASSLQRGRFDEQYF.

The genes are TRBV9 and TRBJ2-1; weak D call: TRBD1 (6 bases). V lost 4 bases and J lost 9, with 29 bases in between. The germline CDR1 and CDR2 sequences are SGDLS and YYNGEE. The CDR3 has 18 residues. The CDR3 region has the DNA TGTGCCAGCAGCCCCAACCCCCTCCGGGACCAAGAAGGGGGTGAGCAGTTCTTC. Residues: CASSPNPLRDQEGGEQFF. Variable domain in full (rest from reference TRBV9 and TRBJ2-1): DSGVTQTPKHLITATGQRVTLRCSPRSGDLSVYWYQQSLDQGLQFLIQYYNGEERAKGNILERFSAQQFPDLHSELNLSSLELGDSALYFCASSPNPLRDQEGGEQFFGPGTRLTVL.

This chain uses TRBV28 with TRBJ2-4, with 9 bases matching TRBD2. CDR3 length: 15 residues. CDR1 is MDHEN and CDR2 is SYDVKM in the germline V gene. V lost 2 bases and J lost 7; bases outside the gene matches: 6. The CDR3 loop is CASSLGGRAVNIQYF. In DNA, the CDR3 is TGTGCCAGCAGTTTAGGCGGGAGGGCAGTTAACATTCAGTACTTC.